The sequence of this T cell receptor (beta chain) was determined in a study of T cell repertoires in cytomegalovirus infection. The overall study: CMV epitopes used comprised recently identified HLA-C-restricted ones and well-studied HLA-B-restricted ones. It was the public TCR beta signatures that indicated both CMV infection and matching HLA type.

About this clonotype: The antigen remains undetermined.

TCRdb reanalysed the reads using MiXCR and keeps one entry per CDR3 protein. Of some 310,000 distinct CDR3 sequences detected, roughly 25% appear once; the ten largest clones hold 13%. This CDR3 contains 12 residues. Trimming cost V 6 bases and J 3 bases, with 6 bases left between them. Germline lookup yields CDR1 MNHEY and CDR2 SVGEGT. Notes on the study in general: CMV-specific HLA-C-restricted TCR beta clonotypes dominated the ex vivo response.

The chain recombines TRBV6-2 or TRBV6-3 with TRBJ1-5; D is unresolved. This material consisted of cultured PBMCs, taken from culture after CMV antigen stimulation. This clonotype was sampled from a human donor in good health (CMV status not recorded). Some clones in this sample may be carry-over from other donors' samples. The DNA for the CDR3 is TGTGCCAGCAGCCATCCCAATCAGCCCCAGCATTTT. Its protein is CASSHPNQPQHF.